The rows below give T cell receptor beta chains drawn from one sample of a study of T cell repertoires in cytomegalovirus infection. TCRdb reanalysed the reads using MiXCR and keeps one entry per CDR3 protein. Among around 240,000 distinct CDR3 sequences listed, 22% were seen once. Sequencing was performed on CD8+ T cells from PBMCs. These TCRs come from a human donor in good health (CMV status not recorded). Some clones in this sample may be carry-over from other donors' samples. CDR3s include the opening cysteine and the closing phenylalanine or tryptophan. The D gene is left open where the match is weak. The size entry is marked missing in some rows and otherwise reads once, few, many or a size class.

>TRBJ1-1|.|.|TRBV5-6
CASSSFMGGNTEAFF
TGTGCCAGCAGCTCTTTTATGGGGGGAAACACTGAAGCTTTCTTT
>TRBJ1-6|.|many|TRBV7-6
CASSLEFGRLNSYNSPLHF
TGTGCCAGCAGCTTAGAGTTTGGACGGCTGAACTCCTATAATTCACCCCTCCACTTT
>TRBJ2-3|.|.|TRBV5-6
CASSLLDDGDTQYF
TGTGCCAGCAGCTTGTTGGACGACGGAGATACGCAGTATTTT
>TRBJ2-5|.|.|TRBV10-3
CAISDIAVKETQYF
TGTGCCATCAGTGACATAGCGGTAAAAGAGACCCAGTACTTC
>TRBJ1-1|TRBD1|few|TRBV28
CASRFQGQGWTEAFF
TGTGCCAGCAGGTTCCAGGGACAGGGATGGACTGAAGCTTTCTTT
>TRBJ2-1|.|.|TRBV11-1
CASNSGHEQFF
TGTGCCTCTAACTCGGGACACGAGCAGTTCTTC
>TRBJ2-4|.|.|TRBV3-1
CASSQGRPWGDIQYF
TGTGCCAGCAGCCAAGGGCGTCCCTGGGGCGACATTCAGTACTTC
>TRBJ2-1|TRBD1|.|TRBV25-1
CASSDGTGPWDEQFF
TGTGCCAGCAGTGATGGGACAGGCCCCTGGGATGAGCAGTTCTTC
>TRBJ2-7|TRBD2|.|TRBV7-9
CASSLEWGGNEQYF
TGTGCCAGCAGCTTAGAGTGGGGGGGGAACGAGCAGTACTTC
>TRBJ1-3|TRBD1|many|TRBV12-3/TRBV12-4
CASRGTGGFSGNTIYF
TGTGCCAGCAGGGGGACAGGGGGCTTCTCTGGAAACACCATATATTTT
>TRBJ2-7|.|.|TRBV29-1
CSATGIPDYEQYF
TGCAGCGCCACCGGGATCCCCGACTACGAGCAGTACTTC
>TRBJ2-2|.|few|TRBV7-6
CASGRELAGELFF
TGTGCCAGCGGCAGGGAACTCGCCGGGGAGCTGTTTTTT
>TRBJ2-7|TRBD1|.|TRBV11-2
CASSQEGQGAYEQYF
TGTGCCAGCAGCCAGGAGGGACAGGGGGCCTACGAGCAGTACTTC
>TRBJ1-2|.|.|TRBV28
CASSPPGARGTNYGYTF
TGTGCCAGCAGTCCCCCCGGCGCCCGGGGGACTAACTATGGCTACACCTTC
>TRBJ2-3|.|.|TRBV4-2
CASSQDTYTDTQYF
TGTGCCAGCAGCCAAGACACCTACACAGATACGCAGTATTTT
>TRBJ1-1|.|.|TRBV6-6
CASSYIMSEAFF
TGTGCCAGCAGTTATATTATGAGTGAAGCTTTCTTT
>TRBJ1-2|.|many|TRBV7-9
CASSLPVVPNYGYTF
TGTGCCAGCAGCTTACCCGTTGTCCCTAACTATGGCTACACCTTC